This record looks at one T cell receptor beta chain sequence and its context. Antigen specificity is unknown. These data come from a study of T cell repertoires in cytomegalovirus infection. Study-wide points: The cumulative frequency of public TCR beta families identified carriers of CMV plus the relevant HLA.

The germline gives CDR1 SEHNR, CDR2 FQNEAQ (reference sequence). The CDR3 contains 12 residues. Trimming removed 1 base at V and 9 bases at J, with 7 bases between. TCRdb re-called the reads with MiXCR, one entry per CDR3 protein. The table has more than 300,000 distinct CDR3 sequences, 34% seen once. This specimen was cultured PBMCs, taken from culture after CMV antigen stimulation. The chain joins TRBV7-9 to TRBJ2-1; D is uncertain. This clonotype originated in a human donor in good health (CMV status not recorded). Some clones in this sample may be carry-over from other donors' samples. The CDR3 spells CASSLGAVEQFF. CDR3 nucleotides: TGTGCCAGCAGCTTAGGTGCGGTTGAGCAGTTCTTC.